Below are 11 T cell receptor beta chains sequenced from a single sample in a study of OX40 agonist ivuxolimab in advanced cancers. Some clones are missing from TCRdb's copy, which holds only in-frame ones; the method was immunoSEQ multiplex PCR. The sample shows fewer than 65,000 clones, over 70% of them seen only once. The sample was CD4+ or CD8+ T cells sorted from blood, taken in a trial of the OX40 agonist ivuxolimab. These receptors came from an adult with an advanced solid tumor such as melanoma, head and neck, liver or kidney cancer.

This chain links TRBV7-6 with TRBJ2-5; D is ambiguous. The CDR3 totals 14 residues. V shed 5 bases and J shed 3 bases, with 13 bases lying between them. Germline-derived CDR1 and CDR2 are SGHVS and FNYEAQ. CDR3 amino acids: CASSQGRTEETQYF. Written as DNA, the CDR3 is TGTGCCAGCAGCCAAGGCAGGACCGAAGAGACCCAGTACTTC.

The chain has TRBV19 and TRBJ1-6; no reliable D call. The CDR3 is 13 residues long. V was pared by 2 bases and J by 8 bases, with 7 bases between. In germline, CDR1 is LNHDA, CDR2 SQIVND (reference sequence). Written as DNA, the CDR3 is TGTGCCAGTAGTATAAAAGCGGATTCACCCCTCCACTTT. This gives the protein CASSIKADSPLHF.

This clone was counted between two and nine times. The gene calls are TRBV6-1 and TRBJ2-7, with D perhaps assigned TRBD1 or TRBD2 (5 bases each). Germline CDR1 reads MNHNS; CDR2 reads SASEGT. CDR3 size: 13 residues. V shed 6 bases and J shed 0 bases, with 9 bases lying between them. The CDR3 spells CASRGPSSYEQYF. CDR3 coding DNA: TGTGCCAGCAGGGGACCGTCCTCCTACGAGCAGTACTTC.

The rearrangement links TRBV14 to TRBJ2-7, with unresolved D. The CDR3 contains 14 residues. Germline V gene lookup returns CDR1 SGHDN and CDR2 FVKESK. The V gene lost 4 bases and the J gene lost 1 base, with 11 bases spanning the gap. CDR3 coding DNA: TGTGCCAGCAGCCCTCATAGTGCTTCCTACGAGCAGTACTTC. Its translation is CASSPHSASYEQYF.

CDR3 bases: TGTGCCATCAGTGGGCTAAGCACAGATACGCAGTATTTT. This gives the protein CAISGLSTDTQYF. The chain recombines TRBV10-3 with TRBJ2-3; D gene unclear. Trimming took off 4 bases at V and 0 bases at J, with 5 bases between the two ends. Germline CDR1 is ENHRY and CDR2 is SYGVKD. This CDR3 region has 13 residues.

This clone showed up just once. The chain uses TRBV7-2 and TRBJ2-7; TRBD1 might be the D (5 bases). Germline lookup yields CDR1 SGHTA and CDR2 FQGNSA. The CDR3 covers 14 residues. V dropped 6 bases and J dropped 3 bases, with 15 bases sitting between them. The CDR3 nucleotides read TGTGCCAGCAGGACCCACCGCGACAGCTACGAGCAGTACTTC. Encoded protein: CASRTHRDSYEQYF.

This clone turned up a few times. The V call is TRBV6-4, the J call TRBJ1-2, with D perhaps TRBD1 (5 bases). CDR1 and CDR2 (germline): MRHNA, SNTAGT. V dropped 7 bases and J dropped 8 bases, with 11 bases sitting between them. This CDR3 has 11 residues. CDR3 DNA: TGTGCCAGCAAAGGGGTGGGAGGCTACACCTTC. Its translation is CASKGVGGYTF.

The V and J genes are TRBV6-5 and TRBJ2-4; D possibly corresponds to TRBD2 (6 bases). Trimming stripped 0 bases from V and 0 bases from J, with 9 bases between. The CDR3 sequence is 16 residues long. Germline V lookup: CDR1 MNHEY, CDR2 SVGAGI. CDR3 loop: CASSYSGGLAKNIQYF. The DNA for the CDR3 is TGTGCCAGCAGTTACTCCGGGGGTTTAGCCAAAAACATTCAGTACTTC.

The V gene is TRBV18, the J gene TRBJ1-5; tentatively, D is TRBD1 (5 bases). Trimming left V 5 bases short and J 7 bases short, with 18 bases between. CDR3 length: 15 residues. Germline lookup yields CDR1 KGHSH and CDR2 LQKENI. CDR3 loop: CASSADSSVSQPQHF. The CDR3 DNA sequence: TGTGCCAGCTCAGCCGACAGTTCGGTTTCGCAGCCCCAGCATTTT.

The chain uses TRBV18 and TRBJ2-3; the D gene is possibly TRBD1 (6 bases). The ends were cut back, 2 bases at V and 2 bases at J, with 14 bases in the middle. Germline lookup yields CDR1 KGHSH and CDR2 LQKENI. The CDR3 is made up of 16 amino acids. The CDR3 coding sequence is TGTGCCAGCTCACCAGACTGGGGGCGGACCACAGATACGCAGTATTTT. Translation: CASSPDWGRTTDTQYF.

This sequence joins TRBV5-1 and TRBJ1-4, with D tentatively TRBD1 (6 bases). V was clipped by 1 base and J by 0 bases, with 10 bases between them. There are 16 residues in the CDR3. Germline CDR1 SGHRS, CDR2 YFSETQ. CDR3 residues: CASSLSGAATNEKLFF. In nucleotides, the CDR3 is TGCGCCAGCAGCTTGTCAGGGGCAGCAACTAATGAAAAACTGTTTTTT.